The rows below give T cell receptor beta chains drawn from one sample of a study of shared clonotypes between healthy human individuals. TCRdb's copy holds only in-frame clones and misses some; the assay was immunoSEQ multiplex PCR. Of about 1.5 million clones listed, approximately 98% were seen once; the top ten hold roughly 0.45%. The sample consisted of naive CD4+ T cells sorted from blood. These TCRs come from a man aged 25-45 years in good health. The CDR3 runs from the conserved cysteine through the conserved F or W. The order of the fields is V gene, clone size, J gene, CDR3 protein. Size is stated for part of the rows, as once, few or many counts, or as a class when the clone is expanded.

TRBV6-5,once,TRBJ1-4,CASGLQGAPNEKLFF
TRBV19,NA,TRBJ2-2,CATIPGRNTGELFF
TRBV6-5,NA,TRBJ1-2,CASSPDMTGSYGYTF
TRBV28,NA,TRBJ2-1,CASSFGGIAVYNEQFF
TRBV7-2,NA,TRBJ2-1,CASSRDSDNEQFF
TRBV4-3,NA,TRBJ2-2,CASSQDFGNTGELFF
TRBV5-4,NA,TRBJ2-5,CASSRGGQETQYF
TRBV7-3,NA,TRBJ2-1,CASSPLSRPGEQFF
TRBV9,NA,TRBJ2-7,CASSVAAQGPQGGEQYF
TRBV5-1,NA,TRBJ1-4,CASSRHRATNEKLFF
TRBV5-4,once,TRBJ1-1,CASSLGQGRNTEAFF
TRBV5-5,NA,TRBJ2-3,CASSTSWGSDTQYF
TRBV6-1,NA,TRBJ1-1,CASSVGVNTEAFF
TRBV5-1,NA,TRBJ2-4,CASSYNLGGNIQYF
TRBV20-1,NA,TRBJ1-1,CSARDQGESFF
TRBV28,NA,TRBJ1-5,CASRSSRGGPQHF
TRBV5-1,NA,TRBJ2-3,CASSPTGASTDTQYF
TRBV11-2,NA,TRBJ2-7,CASSRFGNPEQYF
TRBV14,once,TRBJ2-2,CASSQDISGLTGELFF
TRBV2,NA,TRBJ2-7,CASKYGYEQYF
TRBV18,NA,TRBJ1-5,CASSSLGTGLASNQPQHF
TRBV27,NA,TRBJ2-5,CASSLSGREGFETQYF
TRBV5-1,NA,TRBJ2-7,CASSAGLGSHEQYF